Following are 27 T cell receptor beta chains from one sample sequenced in a study of T cells after yellow fever vaccination (dated by TCRdb to between 2017 and 2020). The library was built by means of 5' RACE. The listed sequencing device is Illumina HiSeq 2500. TCRdb reprocessed the public reads (quality trimming at Q25 with fastp, clone calling with MiXCR) and kept in-frame beta chains. Rows merge per CDR3 protein into single entries with the most common DNA and genes. This sample gives hundreds of thousands of distinct CDR3 sequences in total; just over 20% of them show up just once. Jointly, the top ten make up 16% of the sample. In the paper's terms, the treatment or condition label means: live attenuated yellow fever vaccine strain. Material: PBMCs, obtained more than 20 days after the first yellow fever vaccination. The origin of the receptors is a man younger than 35 who received the YFV17D yellow fever vaccine.

The genes are TRBV20-1 and TRBJ1-6, with 7 bases aligning to TRBD1. Germline-derived CDR1 and CDR2 are DFQATT and SNEGSKA (reference sequence). With 1 base clipped from V and 10 bases from J, the junction kept 4 bases outside the gene matches. The CDR3 is 13 residues long. This CDR3 is CSARASGGSPLHF. Here the CDR3 DNA reads TGCAGTGCTAGAGCCTCAGGGGGATCACCCCTCCACTTT.

This sequence joins TRBV7-2 and TRBJ2-3, with TRBD2 as a possible D gene (6 bases). This CDR3 is built from 13 residues. Deletions cut 8 bases from V and 5 bases from J, with 14 bases between. The germline CDR1 and CDR2 sequences are SGHTA and FQGNSA. This CDR3 reads CASGVAGIDTQYF. CDR3 nucleotides: TGTGCCAGCGGCGTCGCGGGGATAGATACGCAGTATTTT.

This clonotype has only a few counts. For the CDR3, the DNA is TGTGCCAGCAGCTCAAGCCAGTATGGCTACACCTTC. Residues: CASSSSQYGYTF. V and J are TRBV7-2 and TRBJ1-2, with D unclear. This CDR3 has 12 residues. Germline CDR1 SGHTA, CDR2 FQGNSA. The V gene lost 4 bases and the J gene lost 5 bases, with 8 bases spanning the gap.

This rearrangement joins TRBV19 to TRBJ1-5, with 8 nucleotides matching TRBD1. CDR3 size: 16 residues. The ends lost 5 bases at V and 5 bases at J; junction bases unmatched: 11. Looked up from germline, CDR1 is LNHDA and CDR2 is SQIVND (reference sequence). CDR3 amino acids: CASSPKDRVGYQPQHF. CDR3 sequence (DNA): TGTGCCAGTAGTCCTAAGGACAGGGTAGGTTATCAGCCCCAGCATTTT.

The chain is built from TRBV9 and TRBJ2-7, with 7 bases identical to TRBD1. This CDR3 comprises 16 residues. With 0 bases clipped from V and 2 bases from J, the junction kept 8 bases outside the gene matches. The germline gives CDR1 SGDLS, CDR2 YYNGEE. As DNA, the CDR3 is TGTGCCAGCAGCGTAGACCCTACAGGGGTCACCTACGAGCAGTACTTC. Its translation: CASSVDPTGVTYEQYF.

This clonotype was observed a few times. The chain is built from TRBV19 and TRBJ2-5; D may be TRBD1 (6 bases). Trimming left V 5 bases short and J 7 bases short, with 17 bases between. CDR1 and CDR2 from the germline V gene are LNHDA and SQIVND (reference sequence). This CDR3 spans 14 amino acids. For the CDR3, the DNA is TGTGCCAGTAGTGGGGGCAGGGGCTCAAGGACCCAGTACTTC. Encoded protein: CASSGGRGSRTQYF.

The chain links TRBV5-1 to TRBJ1-2; D call uncertain. This CDR3 is built from 13 residues. CDR1 and CDR2 (germline): SGHRS, YFSETQ. The V and J ends lost 2 bases and 5 bases respectively, with 10 bases between them. The CDR3 nucleotides are TGCGCCAGCAGCTTCAGGAATTATTATGGCTACACCTTC. It codes for CASSFRNYYGYTF.

This clonotype was counted ten times or more. The chain combines TRBV6-5 with TRBJ1-2; 9 bases are a match to TRBD1. This CDR3 spans 13 amino acids. Germline V lookup: CDR1 MNHEY, CDR2 SVGAGI. The junction had 2 bases not matched to a gene; V was cut back by 4 bases and J by 5 bases. In DNA form, the CDR3 reads TGTGCCAGCAGTTCACAGGGGGCATATGGCTACACCTTC. Translating gives CASSSQGAYGYTF.

This clonotype was picked up a small number of times. The chain uses TRBV20-1 and TRBJ2-5; tentatively, D is TRBD2 (7 bases). The V gene's germline CDR1 is DFQATT and CDR2 SNEGSKA (reference sequence). V dropped 6 bases and J dropped 4 bases, with 18 bases sitting between them. The length of the CDR3 is 14 residues. The CDR3 loop reads CSAPSGGGGETQYF. The CDR3 DNA follows: TGCAGTGCCCCTAGTGGGGGCGGGGGAGAGACCCAGTACTTC.

Many counts were recorded for this clonotype. This rearrangement joins TRBV29-1 to TRBJ1-5; the match to TRBD1 covers 7 bases. Germline trimming cut 6 bases from V and 2 bases from J; bases unmatched to any gene: 10. This CDR3 region has 15 residues. Germline values: CDR1 SQVTM, CDR2 ANQGSEA. The CDR3 region is CSVSQGLLGNQPQHF. CDR3 bases: TGCAGCGTCTCACAGGGGTTATTAGGCAATCAGCCCCAGCATTTT.

V gene TRBV4-1 combines with J gene TRBJ2-5, with D tentatively TRBD1 (5 bases). Trimming shortened V by 4 bases and J by 0 bases, and 9 bases separated the two germline ends. Germline values: CDR1 MGHRA, CDR2 YSYEKL. The CDR3 length is 14 residues. The CDR3 spells CASSPRQYQETQYF. The CDR3 DNA sequence: TGCGCCAGCAGCCCCCGACAGTACCAAGAGACCCAGTACTTC.

The chain links TRBV6-1 to TRBJ2-1, with TRBD2 matching 8 bases. Per germline, CDR1 MNHNS and CDR2 SASEGT. V lost 5 bases and J lost 5; bases outside the gene matches: 8. CDR3 size: 15 residues. The CDR3 DNA follows: TGTGCCAGCAGTCAAAGACTAGCGAGAAACAATGAGCAGTTCTTC. Translating gives CASSQRLARNNEQFF.

This clonotype was observed many times. The chain uses TRBV30 and TRBJ2-1; D ambiguous. V lost 0 bases to trimming and J lost 3 bases, with 9 bases between them. Germline V CDR1 and CDR2: GTSNPN, SVGIG (reference sequence). The CDR3 contains 14 residues. The CDR3 DNA follows: TGTGCCTGGAGTGTAGAGTCGAACTACAATGAGCAGTTCTTC. Translating gives CAWSVESNYNEQFF. The whole variable domain, filled in from reference TRBV30 and TRBJ2-1, reads SQTIHQWPATLVQPVGSPLSLECTVEGTSNPNLYWYRQAAGRGLQLLFYSVGIGQISSEVPQNLSASRPQDRQFILSSKKLLLSDSGFYLCAWSVESNYNEQFFGPGTRLTVL.

CDR3 amino acids: CASSQVEGHGYTF. CDR3 DNA sequence: TGCGCCAGCAGCCAAGTTGAGGGACATGGCTACACCTTC. The rearrangement joins TRBV4-1 to TRBJ1-2, with D possibly being TRBD1 (5 bases). The germline V gene has CDR1 MGHRA and CDR2 YSYEKL. The CDR3 consists of 13 residues. The ends were cut back, 1 base at V and 6 bases at J, with 9 bases in the middle.

This clonotype has only a few counts. This sequence joins TRBV7-9 and TRBJ2-1; 7 bases are a match to TRBD1. Germline loops: CDR1 SEHNR, CDR2 FQNEAQ (reference sequence). The CDR3 extends over 12 amino acids. Trimming cost V 6 bases and J 7 bases; bases outside gene matches: 3. CDR3 nucleotides: TGTGCCAGCAGGTCGACAGGGAATGAGCAGTTCTTC. The encoded protein is CASRSTGNEQFF.

The CDR3 reads CASSSLGDSNEKLFF. CDR3 coding DNA: TGTGCCAGCAGTTCACTGGGGGACTCTAATGAAAAACTGTTTTTT. The rearrangement uses TRBV6-5 and TRBJ1-4, with D perhaps TRBD1 (5 bases). The CDR3 length is 15 residues. Trimming cost V 4 bases and J 3 bases, with 12 bases left between them. Germline V lookup: CDR1 MNHEY, CDR2 SVGAGI.

The chain links TRBV6-5 to TRBJ2-7; TRBD2 aligns across 7 bases. V lost 0 bases and J lost 6; bases outside the gene matches: 8. The CDR3 consists of 15 residues. Germline lookup yields CDR1 MNHEY and CDR2 SVGAGI. The CDR3 coding sequence is TGTGCCAGCAGTTACTCGATACCGGGGGGATTCGAGCAGTACTTC. This translates into CASSYSIPGGFEQYF.

With respect to this clonotype: Compared with germline, one end of the junction differs, possibly owing to a read error. DNA of the CDR3: TGTGCCAGCAGTTATATCGGGGAGCTGTATTTT. It translates to CASSYIGELYF. This chain links TRBV6-9 with TRBJ2-2; weak D call: TRBD2 (5 bases). The germline V gene encodes CDR1 MNHGY and CDR2 SVAAGI. The CDR3 consists of 11 residues.

The CDR3, as DNA: TGTGCCAGCAGGGCGACAGTTTTGAACACCGGGGAGCTGTTTTTT. Translation: CASRATVLNTGELFF. V gene TRBV7-6 combines with J gene TRBJ2-2; tentative D call: TRBD1 (5 bases). Per the germline V gene, CDR1 is SGHVS and CDR2 is FNYEAQ. The V and J ends lost 6 bases and 1 base respectively, with 12 bases between them. The CDR3 loop spans 15 amino acids. Looking up the rest from reference TRBV7-6 and TRBJ2-2 gives the full variable domain: GAGVSQSPRYKVTKRGQDVALRCDPISGHVSLYWYRQALGQGPEFLTYFNYEAQQDKSGLPNDRFSAERPEGSISTLTIQRTEQRDSAMYRCASRATVLNTGELFFGEGSRLTVL.

The chain uses TRBV5-6 and TRBJ1-1, with 8 nucleotides matching TRBD1. With 0 bases clipped from V and 12 bases from J, the junction kept 7 bases outside the gene matches. Germline CDR1 reads SGHDT; CDR2 reads YYEEEE. The CDR3 covers 13 residues. CDR3 nucleotide sequence: TGTGCCAGCAGCTTGGCGGCCAGGGGGCGGACTTTCTTT. Encoded protein: CASSLAARGRTFF.

This clonotype was picked up many times. V is TRBV10-3 and J is TRBJ1-5; D not certain. Germline V gene sequence: CDR1 ENHRY, CDR2 SYGVKD. There are 15 residues in the CDR3. Trimming took 4 bases from V and 5 from J, leaving 15 bases between them. Here the CDR3 DNA reads TGTGCCATCAGTGTTAAATGGGCGACGGATCAGCCCCAGCATTTT. Translating gives CAISVKWATDQPQHF.

This clonotype has just a few counts. V is TRBV4-3 and J is TRBJ2-5; 10 bases are a match to TRBD2. The V gene's germline CDR1 is LGHNA and CDR2 YSLEER. After removal of 1 base from V and 2 bases from J, the junction contained 4 bases not matched to a gene. This CDR3 has 16 residues. The CDR3 nucleotides read TGCGCCAGCAGCCAAGCCTTAGCGGGGGGTCAAGAGACCCAGTACTTC. This translates into CASSQALAGGQETQYF.

This clonotype came up a few times. The chain recombines TRBV5-4 with TRBJ1-1; no definite D call. This CDR3 has 14 residues. Per germline, CDR1 SGHNT and CDR2 YYREEE (reference sequence). V was trimmed by 0 bases and J by 2 bases, leaving 8 bases between them. DNA for the CDR3: TGTGCCAGCAGCTTGGATCTCGCAAACACTGAAGCTTTCTTT. Amino acids: CASSLDLANTEAFF.

A few counts support this clonotype. The rearrangement links TRBV11-2 to TRBJ2-3; TRBD2 matches at 13 bases. V lost 1 base and J lost 4; bases outside the gene matches: 8. Germline CDR1 reads SGHAT; CDR2 reads FQNNGV. This CDR3 is 18 amino acids long. The DNA of the CDR3 is TGTGCCAGCAGCTTAGGATGGACTAGCGGGGGCGTTGCAGATACGCAGTATTTT. Protein sequence: CASSLGWTSGGVADTQYF.

This clonotype was observed a handful of times. The chain couples TRBV4-3 to TRBJ1-1; D remains ambiguous. Trimming removed 0 bases at V and 8 bases at J, with 7 bases between. The CDR3 sequence is 12 residues long. From germline, CDR1 is LGHNA and CDR2 YSLEER. CDR3 nucleotides: TGCGCCAGCAGCCAAGATCGAGGGGAAGCTTTCTTT. Protein sequence: CASSQDRGEAFF.

The rearrangement links TRBV11-1 to TRBJ1-1; D remains unclear. V lost 5 bases, J lost 1 base, and 11 bases lay in between. Germline loops: CDR1 SGHAT, CDR2 FQDESV (reference sequence). The CDR3 has 14 amino acids. This CDR3 reads CASSTPPENTEAFF. The CDR3, as DNA: TGTGCCAGCAGCACCCCCCCTGAGAACACTGAAGCTTTCTTT.

This clonotype turned up a few times. The chain links TRBV6-2 or TRBV6-3 to TRBJ1-2, with TRBD1 identical over 9 bases. Germline-derived CDR1 and CDR2 are MNHEY and SVGEGT. Losses at the gene ends were 8 bases for V and 6 bases for J; bases not matched to a gene: 13. There are 15 residues in the CDR3. In DNA, the CDR3 is TGTGCCAGCGAAACAGGGGGCCAGTCCGTTGATGGCTACACCTTC. This codes for CASETGGQSVDGYTF.